Each of the 28 T cell receptor beta chains below was sequenced from the same sample in a study of blood T cell repertoires in COVID-19. Sequencing used immunoSEQ multiplex PCR; TCRdb keeps in-frame clones, though not all of them. The data show 220,000 or so clones, with approximately 84% seen just once and approximately 1.9% held by the top ten. The sequenced sample consisted of peripheral blood. Every receptor here comes from a woman aged 80 or over with acute or convalescent COVID-19.

The chain links TRBV6-2 or TRBV6-3 to TRBJ2-1; D is ambiguous. The germline CDR1 and CDR2 sequences are MNHEY and SVGEGT. The CDR3 is 17 residues long. V was shortened by 0 bases and J by 3 bases, with 15 bases between the two germline ends. The CDR3 reads CASSYSVGRQIYNEQFF. Written as DNA, the CDR3 is TGTGCCAGCAGTTACTCAGTGGGCAGACAAATCTACAATGAGCAGTTCTTC.

The chain employs TRBV19 and TRBJ1-4, with 8 bases identical to TRBD1. The CDR3 runs to 15 residues. J gave up 3 bases and V 4 bases, and 4 bases lay outside the gene matches. Per the germline V gene, CDR1 is LNHDA and CDR2 is SQIVND (reference sequence). CDR3 in amino acids: CASSTDRGANEKLFF. In DNA form, the CDR3 reads TGTGCCAGTAGTACCGACAGGGGTGCTAATGAAAAACTGTTTTTT.

The genes are TRBV7-8 and TRBJ1-2, with a possible D match to TRBD1 (6 bases). V was shortened by 5 bases and J by 7 bases, with 20 bases between the two germline ends. Per germline, CDR1 SGHVS and CDR2 FQNEAQ. This CDR3 contains 15 residues. CDR3 sequence (DNA): TGTGCCAGCAGCCCACGGGTCGGGGGGCTACGTGGCTACACCTTC. It yields the protein CASSPRVGGLRGYTF. Supplemented by reference TRBV7-8 and TRBJ1-2, the full variable domain reads GAGVSQSPRYKVAKRGQDVALRCDPISGHVSLFWYQQALGQGPEFLTYFQNEAQLDKSGLPSDRFFAERPEGSVSTLKIQRTQQEDSAVYLCASSPRVGGLRGYTFGSGTRLTVV.

This chain connects TRBV28 to TRBJ2-1; 10 bases line up with TRBD1. From germline, CDR1 is MDHEN and CDR2 SYDVKM. CDR3 size: 16 residues. V was pared by 7 bases and J by 7 bases, with 13 bases of the junction left unmatched. The CDR3 is CASKTAGTGARNEQFF. DNA for the CDR3: TGTGCCAGCAAGACCGCCGGGACAGGGGCGCGAAATGAGCAGTTCTTC.

This chain links TRBV18 with TRBJ2-2, with a possible D match to TRBD1 (6 bases). The V end lost 6 bases, the J end lost 0 bases, and 14 bases lay between the germline ends. Germline V lookup: CDR1 KGHSH, CDR2 LQKENI. The CDR3 contains 16 residues. DNA for the CDR3: TGTGCCAGCTCCCCCGGACAGCCTTCGAACACCGGGGAGCTGTTTTTT. This sequence encodes CASSPGQPSNTGELFF.

The chain has TRBV11-2 and TRBJ1-4; D remains unclear. The CDR3 is made up of 15 amino acids. Germline V gene lookup returns CDR1 SGHAT and CDR2 FQNNGV. The V gene lost 3 bases and the J gene lost 0 bases, with 8 bases spanning the gap. DNA of the CDR3: TGTGCCAGCAGCTTCGGAGATTCAACTAATGAAAAACTGTTTTTT. Translation: CASSFGDSTNEKLFF.

This chain connects TRBV30 to TRBJ2-1; 11 nucleotides line up with TRBD1. The CDR3 loop spans 12 amino acids. Trimming removed 5 bases from V and 7 bases from J; junction bases left unmatched: 1. From germline, CDR1 is GTSNPN and CDR2 SVGIG (reference sequence). The CDR3 reads CAWGTGGNEQFF. CDR3 DNA: TGTGCCTGGGGGACAGGGGGGAATGAGCAGTTCTTC.

This chain links TRBV27 with TRBJ2-7, with 12 bases that match TRBD2. V lost 7 bases to trimming and J lost 6 bases; unmatched junction nucleotides: 10. Per germline, CDR1 MNHEY and CDR2 SMNVEV (reference sequence). The CDR3 is made up of 15 amino acids. DNA of the CDR3: TGTGCCAGCAAAGGACTAGCGGGACGACCTAGCGAGCAGTACTTC. The encoded protein is CASKGLAGRPSEQYF.

In this sample, this clone turned up a few times. In DNA, the CDR3 is TGTGCCAGCAGTTACTCCCATGGGGCCGAGCCCCAGCATTTT. As protein: CASSYSHGAEPQHF. The rearrangement joins TRBV6-5 to TRBJ1-5; weak D call: TRBD1 (5 bases). Trimming removed 0 bases from V and 8 bases from J, with 11 bases in between. Germline-derived CDR1 and CDR2 are MNHEY and SVGAGI. There are 14 residues in the CDR3.

V and J are TRBV28 and TRBJ1-1; no reliable D call. There are 13 residues in the CDR3. V lost 2 bases and J lost 5, with 9 bases in between. CDR1 is MDHEN, CDR2 SYDVKM, per germline. CDR3 in DNA: TGTGCCAGCAGTTTACTCTCCGGGACTGAAGCTTTCTTT. Translated: CASSLLSGTEAFF.

The chain employs TRBV11-2 and TRBJ2-7, with D perhaps TRBD2 (6 bases). V was cut by 5 bases and J by 5 bases, with 10 bases left in between. Germline values: CDR1 SGHAT, CDR2 FQNNGV. The CDR3 contains 12 residues. In nucleotides, the CDR3 is TGTGCCAGCAGCGCCGGGGGTGACGAGCAGTACTTC. Translated: CASSAGGDEQYF.

This clone has just one count. The chain uses TRBV6-5 and TRBJ2-3; 10 positions match TRBD1. Germline values: CDR1 MNHEY, CDR2 SVGAGI. This CDR3 has 15 residues. The J segment lost 2 bases and the V segment lost 6 bases, leaving 5 bases of the junction unmatched. The CDR3, as DNA: TGTGCCAGCAGCGTCGGGACAGGGGCCACAGATACGCAGTATTTT. It translates to CASSVGTGATDTQYF.

This clone has only one observation. The gene calls are TRBV19 and TRBJ1-5; D is perhaps TRBD1 (6 bases). Trimming stripped 2 bases from V and 6 bases from J, with 14 bases between. The CDR3 totals 15 residues. Germline V gene sequence: CDR1 LNHDA, CDR2 SQIVND (reference sequence). In nucleotides, the CDR3 is TGTGCCAGTAGTATAATCGGCAGGGGTAGTCAGCCCCAGCATTTT. Encoded protein: CASSIIGRGSQPQHF.

The rearrangement uses TRBV5-8 and TRBJ2-7, with D uncertain. The CDR3 extends over 11 amino acids. Germline lookup yields CDR1 SGHTS and CDR2 YDEGEE. V lost 8 bases and J lost 1, with 7 bases in between. CDR3 sequence (DNA): TGTGCCAGTGCGATATCCTACGAGCAGTACTTC. It specifies CASAISYEQYF.

The V call is TRBV4-2, the J call TRBJ2-1; D uncertain. CDR3 length: 15 residues. Trimming cost V 1 base and J 1 base, with 8 bases left between them. Germline lookup yields CDR1 LGHNA and CDR2 YNFKEQ. CDR3 nucleotides: TGTGCCAGCAGCCAAGGCAGGCCTTCCTACAATGAGCAGTTCTTC. This encodes CASSQGRPSYNEQFF.

V and J are TRBV18 and TRBJ2-1; D is ambiguous. This CDR3 has 14 residues. CDR1 is KGHSH, CDR2 LQKENI, per germline. Deletions cut 1 base from V and 6 bases from J, with 10 bases between. Written as DNA, the CDR3 is TGTGCCAGCTCACCACTTGATAGCCCCAATGAGCAGTTCTTC. Its translation: CASSPLDSPNEQFF.

This chain links TRBV11-1 with TRBJ2-7, with 7 bases matching TRBD1. The V and J ends lost 2 bases and 10 bases, in that order; junction bases with no gene match: 11. CDR1 is SGHAT, CDR2 FQDESV, per germline (reference sequence). CDR3 length: 14 amino acids. The CDR3 nucleotides are TGTGCCAGCAGCTTAAGACAGGGTGTTCCTCTTCAGTACTTC. It yields the protein CASSLRQGVPLQYF.

The chain combines TRBV4-3 with TRBJ2-1; 13 bases agree with TRBD2. This CDR3 spans 18 amino acids. Germline CDR1 LGHNA, CDR2 YSLEER. The V and J ends lost 3 bases and 2 bases, in that order; junction bases with no gene match: 7. CDR3 sequence (DNA): TGCGCCAGCAGCCAGAACCCGACTAGCGGGAGGACCTACAATGAGCAGTTCTTC. Translated: CASSQNPTSGRTYNEQFF.

This clone has a handful of counts. The chain couples TRBV5-6 to TRBJ1-1; no clear D. V was pared by 0 bases and J by 3 bases, with 12 bases between. Per the germline V gene, CDR1 is SGHDT and CDR2 is YYEEEE. This CDR3 has 15 residues. CDR3 bases: TGTGCCAGCAGCTTGGGTTTTAAGAGGGACACTGAAGCTTTCTTT. This translates into CASSLGFKRDTEAFF.

The chain links TRBV5-1 to TRBJ2-3, with a tentative D call TRBD1 (5 bases). The CDR3 contains 15 residues. CDR1 and CDR2 from the germline V gene are SGHRS and YFSETQ. The V end lost 4 bases, the J end lost 0 bases, and 12 bases lay between the germline ends. CDR3 nucleotides: TGCGCCAGCAGCCCGACAGCCACTAGCACAGATACGCAGTATTTT. The encoded protein is CASSPTATSTDTQYF.

The chain couples TRBV3-1 (or the pseudogene TRBV3-2) to TRBJ2-5; TRBD2 matches at 8 bases. Trimming took 4 bases from V and 4 from J; bases not matched to a gene: 11. The CDR3 totals 16 residues. The V gene's germline CDR1 is LGHDT and CDR2 YNNKEL (reference sequence). The CDR3 loop is CASSPELAANVETQYF. Here the CDR3 DNA reads TGTGCCAGCAGCCCTGAACTAGCGGCGAACGTAGAGACCCAGTACTTC.

Comment on this clone: This specimen includes other DNA sequences encoding the same CDR3. The CDR3 region has the DNA TGCGCCAGCAGCGCTAACAATGAGCAGTTCTTC. Its translation: CASSANNEQFF. The rearrangement joins TRBV5-1 to TRBJ2-1; no clear D. Germline loops: CDR1 SGHRS, CDR2 YFSETQ. The ends were cut back, 4 bases at V and 5 bases at J, with 4 bases in the middle. The CDR3 is made up of 11 amino acids. Complete variable domain (other parts from reference TRBV5-1 and TRBJ2-1): KAGVTQTPRYLIKTRGQQVTLSCSPISGHRSVSWYQQTPGQGLQFLFEYFSETQRNKGNFPGRFSGRQFSNSRSEMNVSTLELGDSALYLCASSANNEQFFGPGTRLTVL.

The chain carries TRBV7-9 and TRBJ2-2; D gene uncertain. V dropped 1 base and J dropped 6 bases, with 12 bases sitting between them. Germline loops: CDR1 SEHNR, CDR2 FQNEAQ (reference sequence). The CDR3 consists of 15 residues. The CDR3 region is CASSLGAGWAGELFF. The CDR3 DNA is TGTGCCAGCAGCTTAGGCGCAGGTTGGGCCGGGGAGCTGTTTTTT.

The J gene is TRBJ1-2, the V gene TRBV5-6; perhaps TRBD1 as D (5 bases). Trimming pared 4 bases from V and 3 bases from J, leaving 10 bases between. Germline CDR1 is SGHDT and CDR2 is YYEEEE. This CDR3 is built from 13 residues. The CDR3 DNA reads as TGTGCCAGCAGCCCCGACAGCGACTATGGCTACACCTTC. This sequence encodes CASSPDSDYGYTF.

The V gene is TRBV10-3, the J gene TRBJ2-3; 8 bases line up with TRBD2. V was clipped by 7 bases and J by 1 base; unmatched bases: 4. The germline V gene encodes CDR1 ENHRY and CDR2 SYGVKD. This CDR3 is 14 amino acids long. The CDR3 coding sequence is TGTGCCATCAACCCGGGAGGGCGCACAGATACGCAGTATTTT. Protein sequence: CAINPGGRTDTQYF.

The CDR3 nucleotides read TGTGCCAGCAGTTACTCTAGACAGGCGGGCGATACGCAGTATTTT. Translated, it gives CASSYSRQAGDTQYF. The chain uses TRBV6-5 and TRBJ2-3, with D tentatively TRBD1 (6 bases). CDR3 length equals 15 residues. The germline V gene has CDR1 MNHEY and CDR2 SVGAGI. Trimming stripped 0 bases from V and 6 bases from J, with 13 bases between.

The V call is TRBV7-8, the J call TRBJ2-3; D is undetermined. CDR3 length: 13 amino acids. In germline, CDR1 is SGHVS, CDR2 FQNEAQ. V shed 5 bases and J shed 4 bases, with 10 bases lying between them. CDR3 amino acids: CASSPVGPDTQYF. CDR3 nucleotides: TGTGCCAGCAGCCCCGTGGGCCCAGATACGCAGTATTTT.

The rearrangement uses TRBV7-6 and TRBJ2-2; 10 bases match TRBD2. CDR1 SGHVS and CDR2 FNYEAQ come from the germline V gene. Trimming took 1 base from V and 5 from J; bases not matched to a gene: 7. This CDR3 comprises 17 residues. CDR3 DNA sequence: TGTGCCAGCAGCTTAGAACTAGCGGGGATCAGGACCGGGGAGCTGTTTTTT. Encoded protein: CASSLELAGIRTGELFF.